These 29 T cell receptor beta chains were all obtained from the same sample, sequenced in a study of T cell responses to AZD1222 COVID-19 vaccine. Method: immunoSEQ multiplex PCR; TCRdb's copy keeps in-frame clones and lacks some. The sample lists some 63,000 clones, about 91% occurring once. Sequenced here: peripheral blood, sampled 28 days after the second AZD1222 dose. These TCRs come from an adult who received the AZD1222 COVID-19 vaccine.

The sample holds a few counts of this clone. For the CDR3, the DNA is TGCGCCAGCAGCTCGGACGGGCACTACGAGCAGTACTTC. It codes for CASSSDGHYEQYF. This chain joins TRBV5-1 and TRBJ2-7; no definite D call. Looked up from germline, CDR1 is SGHRS and CDR2 is YFSETQ. V lost 3 bases, J lost 3 bases, and 10 bases lay in between. The CDR3 consists of 13 residues.

This clone showed up just once. V and J are TRBV5-1 and TRBJ2-1, with 7 bases matching TRBD2. V was pared by 2 bases and J by 3 bases, with 11 bases of the junction left unmatched. The CDR3 length is 17 residues. Per germline, CDR1 SGHRS and CDR2 YFSETQ. CDR3 sequence: CASSFMGIRGVYNEQFF. The CDR3 DNA reads TGCGCCAGCAGCTTTATGGGTATACGGGGGGTCTACAATGAGCAGTTCTTC.

This clone was counted between two and nine times. The CDR3 protein is CASSEGQGYGYTF. The CDR3 region has the DNA TGTGCCAGCAGTGAAGGGCAGGGCTATGGCTACACCTTC. The chain joins TRBV2 to TRBJ1-2, with TRBD1 as a possible D gene (5 bases). This CDR3 is built from 13 residues. Germline V lookup: CDR1 SNHLY, CDR2 FYNNEI. V was shortened by 1 base and J by 4 bases, with 7 bases between the two germline ends.

The chain uses TRBV6-5 and TRBJ1-1; TRBD1 agrees at 11 bases. Trimming took 6 bases from V and 1 from J; bases not matched to a gene: 4. Germline V CDR1 and CDR2: MNHEY, SVGAGI. CDR3 length: 15 amino acids. The CDR3 region has the DNA TGTGCCAGCAGAGGGACAGGGGGAGGGAACACTGAAGCTTTCTTT. It encodes CASRGTGGGNTEAFF.

The chain employs TRBV2 and TRBJ2-7, with D hard to call. V lost 6 bases and J 3 bases, leaving 9 bases between the germline ends. The CDR3 sequence is 12 residues long. Germline V gene sequence: CDR1 SNHLY, CDR2 FYNNEI. The CDR3 protein is CASSPQSYEQYF. The CDR3 DNA reads as TGTGCCAGCAGCCCCCAGAGCTACGAGCAGTACTTC.

This chain uses TRBV21-1 with TRBJ1-5. TRBV21-1 is classified as a pseudogene. This CDR3 is 16 amino acids long. The CDR3 sequence is CASSTRGRGQDQPQHF. CDR3 nucleotides: TGTGCCAGCAGCACCCGGGGGAGGGGGCAGGATCAGCCCCAGCATTTT.

V and J are TRBV9 and TRBJ2-1; 12 bases align to TRBD1. The germline CDR1 and CDR2 sequences are SGDLS and YYNGEE. The CDR3 covers 16 residues. V lost 2 bases, J lost 10 bases, and 10 bases stayed unmatched. The CDR3 reads CASSVLGTGGGVEQFF. In DNA form, the CDR3 reads TGTGCCAGCAGCGTCCTGGGGACAGGGGGCGGGGTGGAGCAGTTCTTC.

This clone was observed a single time. The chain has TRBV9 and TRBJ2-3; unclear D gene. Between the trimmed V and J ends, which lost 0 bases and 0 bases, there was a span of 5 bases. This CDR3 contains 14 residues. Germline values: CDR1 SGDLS, CDR2 YYNGEE. The CDR3 protein is CASSVARSTDTQYF. DNA for the CDR3: TGTGCCAGCAGCGTAGCCCGGAGCACAGATACGCAGTATTTT.

The gene calls are TRBV25-1 and TRBJ1-2, with 7 bases matching TRBD1. CDR1 is MGHDK, CDR2 SYGVNS, per germline. The CDR3 has 14 residues. V trimming: 2 bases; J trimming: 8 bases; junction bases outside the gene matches: 8. The CDR3 loop is CASSETWAGGGYTF. For the CDR3, the DNA is TGTGCCAGCAGTGAAACCTGGGCAGGGGGAGGCTACACCTTC.

The CDR3 nucleotides read TGCGCCAGCAGCGTTGAAGGAGATACGCAGTATTTT. This translates into CASSVEGDTQYF. The chain is built from TRBV10-1 and TRBJ2-3, with D hard to call. Germline CDR1 is WNHNN and CDR2 is SYGVQD (reference sequence). V gave up 6 bases and J gave up 5 bases, with 9 bases separating them. The CDR3 runs 12 residues.

V and J are TRBV9 and TRBJ2-7; 7 bases are a match to TRBD2. There are 14 residues in the CDR3. The junction had 6 bases not matched to a gene; V was cut back by 1 base and J by 5 bases. Germline values: CDR1 SGDLS, CDR2 YYNGEE. The CDR3, as DNA: TGTGCCAGCAGCGTATCCCCAGGGAGGGACGAGCAGTACTTC. Its protein is CASSVSPGRDEQYF.

The table lists this clone with a count of one. The chain uses TRBV12-3 or TRBV12-4 and TRBJ1-2; D possibly corresponds to TRBD1 (6 bases). The CDR3 runs to 13 residues. V lost 3 bases to trimming and J lost 3 bases, with 8 bases between them. The CDR3 reads CASSFGGDYGYTF. The CDR3 nucleotides are TGTGCCAGCAGTTTCGGGGGCGACTATGGCTACACCTTC.

The chain has TRBV5-6 and TRBJ1-4; TRBD1 matches 7 bases. The CDR3 spans 17 residues. Germline V gene sequence: CDR1 SGHDT, CDR2 YYEEEE. Unmatched junction bases numbered 13, after V lost 0 bases and J lost 8 bases. This CDR3 reads CASSLAFRDRGREKLFF. CDR3 coding DNA: TGTGCCAGCAGCTTGGCTTTTCGGGACAGAGGAAGGGAAAAACTGTTTTTT.

This chain uses TRBV9 with TRBJ2-2, with D perhaps being TRBD1 or TRBD2 (5 bases each). The germline V gene encodes CDR1 SGDLS and CDR2 YYNGEE. This CDR3 has 17 amino acids. Trimming took off 2 bases at V and 0 bases at J, with 14 bases between the two ends. The CDR3, as DNA: TGTGCCAGCAGCGTCCTCCAAGGGACGACGAACACCGGGGAGCTGTTTTTT. Translated: CASSVLQGTTNTGELFF.

The chain joins TRBV5-1 to TRBJ1-4, with D possibly matching TRBD1 (6 bases). V was pared by 4 bases and J by 4 bases, with 11 bases between. CDR3 size: 14 residues. CDR1 is SGHRS, CDR2 YFSETQ, per germline. CDR3 coding DNA: TGCGCCAGCAGCAATCAGGGGAGTAATGAAAAACTGTTTTTT. This sequence encodes CASSNQGSNEKLFF. Filled out from reference TRBV5-1 and TRBJ1-4, the complete variable domain reads KAGVTQTPRYLIKTRGQQVTLSCSPISGHRSVSWYQQTPGQGLQFLFEYFSETQRNKGNFPGRFSGRQFSNSRSEMNVSTLELGDSALYLCASSNQGSNEKLFFGSGTQLSVL.

The V and J genes are TRBV28 and TRBJ2-7; D is ambiguous. This CDR3 is 12 amino acids long. Trimming removed 6 bases at V and 3 bases at J, with 9 bases between. CDR1 and CDR2 from the germline V gene are MDHEN and SYDVKM. Written as DNA, the CDR3 is TGTGCCAGCAGCCGTACTCGCTACGAGCAGTACTTC. Its protein is CASSRTRYEQYF.

CDR3 sequence (DNA): TGTGCCAGCAGTTACCCTGGGGGGGGGCTAGCAGAAGAGACCCAGTACTTC. The encoded protein is CASSYPGGGLAEETQYF. V is TRBV6-2 or TRBV6-3 and J is TRBJ2-5; D is perhaps TRBD2 (7 bases). This CDR3 region has 17 residues. From germline, CDR1 is MNHEY and CDR2 SVGEGT. Trimming took off 2 bases at V and 3 bases at J, with 19 bases between the two ends.

The sample holds a few counts of this clone. V usage is TRBV10-3 and J usage is TRBJ2-1; 12 bases are shared with TRBD2. The CDR3 is made up of 14 amino acids. Germline V CDR1 and CDR2: ENHRY, SYGVKD. With V trimmed by 7 bases and J by 6 bases, 4 bases remained unmatched. The CDR3 is CAITTSGGRNEQFF. CDR3 bases: TGTGCCATCACCACTAGCGGGGGGCGCAATGAGCAGTTCTTC.

The rearrangement uses TRBV5-1 and TRBJ2-2; 8 bases are shared with TRBD1. V lost 4 bases to trimming and J lost 5 bases; unmatched junction nucleotides: 7. The CDR3 is 15 residues long. CDR1 SGHRS and CDR2 YFSETQ come from the germline V gene. CDR3: CASSQDRVGTGELFF. The CDR3 bases are TGCGCCAGCAGCCAGGACAGGGTGGGAACCGGGGAGCTGTTTTTT.

This chain uses TRBV7-7 with TRBJ2-7, with 8 bases fitting TRBD1. Germline V gene data show CDR1 as SSHAT and CDR2 as FNYEAQ (reference sequence). With 4 bases clipped from V and 0 bases from J, the junction kept 11 bases outside the gene matches. This CDR3 region has 17 residues. The CDR3 DNA reads as TGTGCCAGCAGCTCGGTGACAGGGGACGGGCCCTCCTACGAGCAGTACTTC. Translated, it gives CASSSVTGDGPSYEQYF.

The chain is built from TRBV12-3 or TRBV12-4 and TRBJ1-2; TRBD1 might be the D (5 bases). The V and J ends lost 7 bases and 4 bases respectively, with 13 bases between them. The CDR3 is made up of 13 amino acids. The CDR3, as DNA: TGTGCCAGCACGCCGGGACCGCGCTATGGCTACACCTTC. Protein: CASTPGPRYGYTF.

V is TRBV5-1 and J is TRBJ1-2; the D is unclear. V was cut by 0 bases and J by 2 bases, with 14 bases left in between. The CDR3 covers 16 residues. Germline values: CDR1 SGHRS, CDR2 YFSETQ. The CDR3 sequence: CASSLGRVGGNYGYTF. For the CDR3, the DNA is TGCGCCAGCAGCTTGGGTCGTGTCGGAGGGAACTATGGCTACACCTTC.

CDR3 nucleotides: TGTGCCAGCAAAGCAGCGGGGGGCACAGATACGCAGTATTTT. It codes for CASKAAGGTDTQYF. The chain combines TRBV27 with TRBJ2-3; TRBD2 aligns across 8 bases. With V trimmed by 7 bases and J by 1 base, 4 bases remained unmatched. This CDR3 spans 14 amino acids. Germline CDR1 and CDR2: MNHEY and SMNVEV (reference sequence).

This clone is a singleton in its sample. V is TRBV15 and J is TRBJ2-7, with D perhaps matching TRBD1 or TRBD2 (5 bases each). Germline-derived CDR1 and CDR2 are LNHNV and YYDKDF (reference sequence). V gave up 5 bases and J gave up 10 bases, with 27 bases separating them. The CDR3 length is 16 residues. The CDR3 DNA is TGTGCCACCAGCTCAAAGATAAGGGACGCTACCACAGGACAGTACTTC. This translates into CATSSKIRDATTGQYF.

The rearrangement joins TRBV19 to TRBJ2-4, with TRBD2 matching over 7 bases. Germline V lookup: CDR1 LNHDA, CDR2 SQIVND (reference sequence). V lost 1 base, J lost 4 bases, and 4 bases stayed unmatched. The CDR3 has 15 residues. The CDR3 coding sequence is TGTGCCAGTAGTATAGTTGAAGCGGGAAAAAACATTCAGTACTTC. It codes for CASSIVEAGKNIQYF.

The chain is built from TRBV9 and TRBJ2-5, with a tentative D call TRBD1 (5 bases). V dropped 4 bases and J dropped 5 bases, with 21 bases sitting between them. Per germline, CDR1 SGDLS and CDR2 YYNGEE. This CDR3 is built from 16 residues. This CDR3 reads CASSSGKGAGGETQYF. The CDR3, as DNA: TGTGCCAGCAGCTCAGGGAAAGGGGCAGGTGGCGAGACCCAGTACTTC.

The chain links TRBV7-2 to TRBJ1-2; the D is unclear. Germline CDR1 SGHTA, CDR2 FQGNSA. The CDR3 extends over 14 amino acids. Trimming shortened V by 1 base and J by 7 bases, and 13 bases separated the two germline ends. CDR3 nucleotides: TGTGCCAGCAGCTTAGTTGCGGGCCAACTTGGCTACACCTTC. Protein product: CASSLVAGQLGYTF.

The V call is TRBV19, the J call TRBJ2-3; 10 bases map to TRBD2. Per the germline V gene, CDR1 is LNHDA and CDR2 is SQIVND (reference sequence). The CDR3 has 15 amino acids. The J segment lost 6 bases and the V segment lost 3 bases, leaving 6 bases of the junction unmatched. CDR3 sequence reads: CASSIGAGGPDTQYF. The DNA for the CDR3 is TGTGCCAGTAGTATTGGAGCGGGAGGGCCGGATACGCAGTATTTT.

V and J are TRBV5-1 and TRBJ2-5; TRBD2 agrees at 13 bases. The CDR3 covers 17 residues. V shed 4 bases and J 7 bases; nucleotides not matched to a gene: 13. Germline CDR1 reads SGHRS; CDR2 reads YFSETQ. In DNA, the CDR3 is TGCGCCAGCAGCCCCGGACTAGCGGGAGCCCCAGGGGGGACCCAGTACTTC. It is translated as CASSPGLAGAPGGTQYF.